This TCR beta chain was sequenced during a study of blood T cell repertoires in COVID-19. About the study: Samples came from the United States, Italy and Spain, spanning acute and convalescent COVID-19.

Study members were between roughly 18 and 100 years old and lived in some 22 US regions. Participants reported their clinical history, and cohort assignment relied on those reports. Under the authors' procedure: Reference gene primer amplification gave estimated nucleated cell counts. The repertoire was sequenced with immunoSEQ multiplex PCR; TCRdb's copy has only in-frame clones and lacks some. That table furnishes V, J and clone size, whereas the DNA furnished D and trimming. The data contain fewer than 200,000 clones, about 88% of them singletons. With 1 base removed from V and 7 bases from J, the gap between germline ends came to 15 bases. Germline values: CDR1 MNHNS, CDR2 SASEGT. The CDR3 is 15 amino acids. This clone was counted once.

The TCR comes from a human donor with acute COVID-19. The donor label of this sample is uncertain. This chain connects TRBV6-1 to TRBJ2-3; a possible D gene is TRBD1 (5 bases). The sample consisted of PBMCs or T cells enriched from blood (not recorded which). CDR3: CASSEGTLGDNTQYF. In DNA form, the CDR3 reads TGTGCCAGCAGTGAAGGGACACTTGGGGATAATACGCAGTATTTT.